The 16 T cell receptor beta chains presented below share a single source sample, sequenced in a study of T cells in Graves' hyperthyroidism and ophthalmopathy. RNA transcripts provided the source from which TCR beta CDR3 regions were amplified. A first-round RT-PCR of the TCR CDR3 used the HTBI primer set. In TCRdb, the multiplex PCR reads were re-called with MiXCR into one record per CDR3 protein. The sample has roughly 660,000 distinct CDR3 sequences, around 16% seen once. Input material: blood. The receptors were sampled from a man in his fifties with Graves' hyperthyroidism.

This clonotype was picked up a small number of times. V and J are TRBV5-6 and TRBJ1-1; D is perhaps TRBD1 (6 bases). Trimming took off 6 bases at V and 5 bases at J, with 20 bases between the two ends. Per germline, CDR1 SGHDT and CDR2 YYEEEE. This CDR3 has 15 amino acids. CDR3 DNA: TGTGCCAGCATTGGGGGGGGGCTGAGTGGAACTGAAGCTTTCTTT. Residues: CASIGGGLSGTEAFF. Full variable domain (remainder filled in from reference TRBV5-6 and TRBJ1-1): DAGVTQSPTHLIKTRGQQVTLRCSPKSGHDTVSWYQQALGQGPQFIFQYYEEEERQRGNFPDRFSGHQFPNYSSELNVNALLLGDSALYLCASIGGGLSGTEAFFGQGTRLTVV.

V is TRBV6-2 or TRBV6-3 and J is TRBJ2-3; possible D gene TRBD1, 6 bases. The germline V gene has CDR1 MNHEY and CDR2 SVGEGT. CDR3 size: 13 residues. Trimming cost V 7 bases and J 3 bases, with 11 bases left between them. CDR3 residues: CASILRGTDTQYF. The CDR3 coding sequence is TGTGCCAGCATCCTCAGGGGTACAGATACGCAGTATTTT.

This clonotype was picked up a small number of times. The chain has TRBV28 and TRBJ1-2; D not certain. The V end lost 7 bases, the J end lost 3 bases, and 9 bases lay between the germline ends. Per the germline V gene, CDR1 is MDHEN and CDR2 is SYDVKM. The CDR3 covers 12 residues. For the CDR3, the DNA is TGTGCCAGCACCTCAACGGACTATGGCTACACCTTC. Translation: CASTSTDYGYTF.

This clonotype was detected many times. CDR3 nucleotide sequence: TGTGCCAGCAGTTTGCGACCTTGGGACAATCAGCCCCAGCATTTT. It specifies CASSLRPWDNQPQHF. V is TRBV28 and J is TRBJ1-5; D unresolved. V was shortened by 3 bases and J by 3 bases, with 12 bases between the two germline ends. CDR3 length: 15 residues. CDR1 and CDR2 (germline): MDHEN, SYDVKM.

Remarks on this clonotype: At one of its ends the junction is not consistent with the germline gene, which may arise from a read error. The rearrangement uses TRBV6-2 or TRBV6-3 and TRBJ2-1; 9 positions match TRBD2. Per germline, CDR1 MNHEY and CDR2 SVGEGT. The CDR3 covers 15 residues. CDR3 nucleotide sequence: TGTGCCGGCAGCCGTAGCGGGAGCGGCTACAATGAGCAGTTCTTC. It yields the protein CAGSRSGSGYNEQFF.

As for this clonotype: This CDR3 fails to terminate in the conserved phenylalanine or tryptophan, so it likely reflects a read error. The chain joins TRBV9 to TRBJ2-1; no reliable D call. The V gene lost 3 bases and the J gene lost 2 bases, with 6 bases spanning the gap. The germline V gene has CDR1 SGDLS and CDR2 YYNGEE. This CDR3 spans 13 amino acids. In DNA, the CDR3 is TGTGCCAGCAGCGCCCCCCCCTACAATGAGCAGTTCTGC. Encoded protein: CASSAPPYNEQFC.

This clonotype was seen repeatedly, ten times or more. This chain joins TRBV12-3 or TRBV12-4 and TRBJ1-1; TRBD1 matches 8 bases. V was clipped by 6 bases and J by 1 base; unmatched bases: 4. This CDR3 region has 14 residues. CDR3 loop: CASRRQGRNTEAFF. In nucleotides, the CDR3 is TGTGCCAGCAGACGACAGGGGAGGAACACTGAAGCTTTCTTT.

This chain joins TRBV3-1 and TRBJ2-1; 7 bases align to TRBD2. Losses at the gene ends were 0 bases for V and 8 bases for J; bases not matched to a gene: 10. Germline loops: CDR1 LGHDT, CDR2 YNNKEL (reference sequence). The CDR3 runs 16 residues. The chain's CDR3 is CASSQDRASGGDEQFF. The CDR3, as DNA: TGTGCCAGCAGCCAAGATCGGGCTAGCGGAGGGGATGAGCAGTTCTTC.

The chain uses TRBV7-2 and TRBJ2-3; TRBD2 is a possible D gene (5 bases). Germline V lookup: CDR1 SGHTA, CDR2 FQGNSA. This CDR3 is 16 amino acids long. Trimming shortened V by 4 bases and J by 1 base, and 15 bases separated the two germline ends. The CDR3 sequence is CASSSWVRDGTDTQYF. The CDR3 bases are TGTGCCAGCAGCTCGTGGGTGAGGGATGGCACAGATACGCAGTATTTT.

The sample holds many counts of this clonotype. The chain combines TRBV4-3 with TRBJ2-7, with 12 bases identical to TRBD1. V lost 2 bases and J lost 0; bases outside the gene matches: 8. CDR1 and CDR2 from the germline V gene are LGHNA and YSLEER. The CDR3 covers 18 residues. Here the CDR3 DNA reads TGCGCCAGCAGCCAACAGGGACAGGGGGCCCGCAGCTCCTACGAGCAGTACTTC. It encodes CASSQQGQGARSSYEQYF.

The gene calls are TRBV30 and TRBJ1-2; D is undetermined. Germline loops: CDR1 GTSNPN, CDR2 SVGIG (reference sequence). The CDR3 is made up of 13 amino acids. V was cut by 2 bases and J by 2 bases, with 9 bases left in between. CDR3: CAWSPNRNYGYTF. The DNA for the CDR3 is TGTGCCTGGAGTCCTAACAGAAACTATGGCTACACCTTC. The full variable domain, its missing parts supplied by reference TRBV30 and TRBJ1-2, is SQTIHQWPATLVQPVGSPLSLECTVEGTSNPNLYWYRQAAGRGLQLLFYSVGIGQISSEVPQNLSASRPQDRQFILSSKKLLLSDSGFYLCAWSPNRNYGYTFGSGTRLTVV.

The table lists this clonotype with many counts. The chain recombines TRBV30 with TRBJ2-1; no reliable D call. The length of the CDR3 is 17 residues. Germline CDR1 and CDR2: GTSNPN and SVGIG (reference sequence). Trimming shortened V by 0 bases and J by 3 bases, and 18 bases separated the two germline ends. Written as DNA, the CDR3 is TGTGCCTGGAGTGTATGGCCAGACCCTCCCCTCTACAATGAGCAGTTCTTC. Amino acids: CAWSVWPDPPLYNEQFF.

This chain joins TRBV4-1 and TRBJ2-7, with D uncertain. Germline lookup yields CDR1 MGHRA and CDR2 YSYEKL. This CDR3 has 13 amino acids. V was clipped by 0 bases and J by 6 bases, with 9 bases between them. The chain's CDR3 is CASSQDWSAEQYF. DNA for the CDR3: TGCGCCAGCAGCCAAGATTGGAGCGCCGAGCAGTACTTC.

In this sample, this clonotype turned up many times. In DNA form, the CDR3 reads TGTGCCAGCAGCTTAGGGCAGGTGACTAGCGGATGGAGATGGATATTCTACGAGCAGTACTTC. Translation gives CASSLGQVTSGWRWIFYEQYF. V gene TRBV7-2 combines with J gene TRBJ2-7, with TRBD2 identical over 9 bases. The germline CDR1 and CDR2 sequences are SGHTA and FQGNSA. CDR3 length: 21 amino acids. J gave up 3 bases and V 1 base, and 22 bases lay outside the gene matches.

This clonotype was picked up a small number of times. The V call is TRBV29-1, the J call TRBJ2-1; D is tentatively TRBD1 or TRBD2 (6 bases each). The V end lost 8 bases, the J end lost 5 bases, and 19 bases lay between the germline ends. CDR1 and CDR2 from the germline V gene are SQVTM and ANQGSEA. This CDR3 spans 14 amino acids. CDR3 sequence reads: CSLYWGALNNEQFF. In nucleotides, the CDR3 is TGCAGCCTTTATTGGGGGGCCTTGAACAATGAGCAGTTCTTC.

V and J are TRBV19 and TRBJ1-1; maybe TRBD1 (5 bases). The germline V gene encodes CDR1 LNHDA and CDR2 SQIVND (reference sequence). Trimming removed 6 bases from V and 4 bases from J, with 18 bases in between. CDR3 length equals 15 residues. CDR3 sequence: CASSSRAGFGTEAFF. CDR3 in DNA: TGTGCCAGTAGCTCTAGAGCAGGGTTTGGCACTGAAGCTTTCTTT.